This T cell receptor beta chain came from a study of blood T cell repertoires in COVID-19 (dated by TCRdb to 2018 to 2021). General notes on the study: Samples covering the acute and convalescent phases of COVID-19 were provided by collaborators in the United States, Italy and Spain. The samples were drawn from two sources: the first 160 participants of the ongoing ImmuneRACE study, and 950 to 1,500 subjects contributed by 6 global collaborators. The sample metadata nearly always contained a de-identified subject ID, COVID-19 status, age in years and sex. The material from the prospective study consisted of cDNA or gDNA derived from T cells, B-cell-depleted T cells, or PBMCs. HLA class I and class II types, where available, came from metadata supplied by the sample provider rather than from assay-based typing. A freely available public database, intended as a resource for researchers studying the immune response to SARS-CoV-2, is where the repertoires were released. Subjects who had been exposed to COVID-19, were actively infected with it, or had recovered from it provided the deeply sampled blood TCRbeta repertoires that made up the dataset. What the study reported, not specific to this receptor: How much clinical and demographic metadata was included differed by source and by participant, and the metadata was provided uncurated.

Each collaborating institution followed its own protocols to collect whole blood in K2EDTA tubes. For TCRbeta analysis, collaborators shipped samples in one of three forms: frozen whole blood, isolated PBMCs, or DNA extracted from either of those sample types. The CDR3 has 17 amino acids, counting the end cysteine and phenylalanine. Left in the record is the CDR3 DNA by itself, 51 bases read in frame from the first base. Germline trimming: 2 bases from V, 4 bases from J; junction bases outside gene matches: 7. The germline V gene provides CDR1 SGHAT and CDR2 FQNNGV. TCRbeta CDR3 regions were amplified from genomic DNA by means of the immunoSEQ Assay, a bias-controlled multiplex PCR. Concerning the study's data processing: Within the assay, amplification of reference gene primers was used to estimate how many nucleated cells each sample contained. To quantify the absolute abundance of each unique TCRbeta CDR3 rearrangement, sequence reads were collapsed and filtered. For each sample, productive Simpson clonality was calculated as the square root of Simpson's diversity index over productive rearrangements. Here the immuneACCESS table is served through TCRdb, limited to in-frame sequences with V and J called. Missing clones are a known gap in these copies; in checked studies unresolved V genes cover under half, and the rest lacks a known reason. V and J calls and clone size are those listed in that table; D and trimming were worked out from the DNA. Within this sample are under 250,000 clones, with roughly 80% of them counted one time only. The ten most abundant clones make up over 3.5% of the sample.

Turning to this clone: No antigen is known for it. No clone much larger than this one lies a single base away; base qualities are absent.

Sequencing used peripheral blood. This TCR came from a woman between 65 and 79 years old with acute or convalescent COVID-19. The chain uses TRBV11-2 and TRBJ2-2, and 10 junctional nucleotides match TRBD2. The encoded CDR3 is CASSLLAGAAGTGELFF. The DNA reads TGTGCCAGCAGCTTACTAGCGGGGGCCGCGGGCACCGGGGAGCTGTTTTTT.